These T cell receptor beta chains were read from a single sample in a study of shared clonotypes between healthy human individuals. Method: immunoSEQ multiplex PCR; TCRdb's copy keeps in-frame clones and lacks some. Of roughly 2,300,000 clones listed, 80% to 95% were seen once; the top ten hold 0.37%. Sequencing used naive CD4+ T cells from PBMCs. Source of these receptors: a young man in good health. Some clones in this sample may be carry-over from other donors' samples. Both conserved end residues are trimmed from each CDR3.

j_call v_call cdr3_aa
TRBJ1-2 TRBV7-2 ASSLVATGYT
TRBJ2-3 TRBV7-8 ASSYRLRGQGGADTQY
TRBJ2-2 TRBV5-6 ASSPGLQNTGELF
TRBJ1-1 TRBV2 ASSEGPGGRTEAF
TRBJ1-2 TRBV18 ASSPTTAGGIGYT
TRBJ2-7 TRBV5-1 ASSPGFSGSSYEQY
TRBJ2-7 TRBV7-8 ASSPLLNGLSYEQY
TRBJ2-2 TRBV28 ASSSGPRGRNTGELF
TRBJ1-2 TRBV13 ASSVLTGRGYT
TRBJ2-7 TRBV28 ASLRQRGPYEQY
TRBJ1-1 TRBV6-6 ASSYSRGSEAF
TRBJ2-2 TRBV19 ASSLGGAGTGELF
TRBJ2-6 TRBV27 ASSSNNVLT
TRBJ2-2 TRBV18 ASEGRGRSTGELF
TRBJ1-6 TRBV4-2 ASSQDPGTGISPLH
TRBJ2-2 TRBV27 ASRRDRYTGELF
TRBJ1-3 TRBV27 ASSFTSVGSGNTIY
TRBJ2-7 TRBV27 ASFRGHEQY
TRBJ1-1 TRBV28 ASSATRGGNTEAF
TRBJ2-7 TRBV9 ASSVNPLVYEQY
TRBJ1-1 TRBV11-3 ASSLGGAEGTEAF
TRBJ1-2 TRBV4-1 ASSQREVGNYGYT
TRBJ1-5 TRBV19 ASSRGLNQPQH
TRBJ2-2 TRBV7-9 ASSPQGAATGELF
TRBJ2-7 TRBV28 ASRPTSGIHEQY
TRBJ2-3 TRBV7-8 ASSPLAGVTDTQY
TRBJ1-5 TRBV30 AWSGQNNQPQH
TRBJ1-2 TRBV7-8 ASSLRNRNGYT
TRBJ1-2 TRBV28 ASSSVPGPAPMNYGYT
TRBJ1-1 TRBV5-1 ASSSTGDPYTEAF
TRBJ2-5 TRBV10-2 ASSLIGGRQETQY
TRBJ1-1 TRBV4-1 ASSPRDRGGVNTEAF
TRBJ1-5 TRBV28 ASSFRDRGVRQPQH
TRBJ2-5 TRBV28 ASKGGDETQY
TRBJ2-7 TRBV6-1 ASISYSKGEQY
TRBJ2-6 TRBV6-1 ASSEGRVGANVLT
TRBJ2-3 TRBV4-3 ASSQVGPPSTDTQY